This T cell receptor beta chain was sequenced during a study of T cells after posttransplantation cyclophosphamide. Study outcomes and limitations: Recipient CMV seropositivity and CMV reactivation strongly tracked TRB clonality.

Profiled with immunoSEQ multiplex PCR; TCRdb holds only in-frame clones, not every one. The sample was found to contain 36,000 or so clones, and every one recurs. In germline, CDR1 is SGHRS, CDR2 YFSETQ. Trimming took 4 bases from V and 1 from J; bases not matched to a gene: 7. This CDR3 has 15 amino acids. This clone was counted at least ten times. Its antigen remains unidentified. This chain joins TRBV5-1 and TRBJ1-2, with TRBD1 identical over 7 bases. The sample consisted of PBMCs. The clonotype was recovered from a girl between 10 and 17 years old in good health, CMV-negative, and a related stem cell transplant donor. The CDR3 nucleotides are TGCGCCAGCAGCGTAGGACAGGAGTATAACTATGGCTACACCTTC. Translating gives CASSVGQEYNYGYTF.